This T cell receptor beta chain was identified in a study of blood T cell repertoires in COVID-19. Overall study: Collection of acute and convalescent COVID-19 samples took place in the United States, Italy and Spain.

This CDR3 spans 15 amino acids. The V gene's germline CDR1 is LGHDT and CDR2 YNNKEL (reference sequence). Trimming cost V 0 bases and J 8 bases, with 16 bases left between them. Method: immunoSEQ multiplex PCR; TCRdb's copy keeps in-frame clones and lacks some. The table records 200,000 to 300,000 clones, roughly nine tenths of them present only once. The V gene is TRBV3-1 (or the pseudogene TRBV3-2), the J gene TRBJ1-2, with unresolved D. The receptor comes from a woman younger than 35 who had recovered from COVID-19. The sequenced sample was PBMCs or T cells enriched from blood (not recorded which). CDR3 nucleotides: TGTGCCAGCAGCCAAGACCCAGTTTCTGTCGGGGGCTACACCTTC. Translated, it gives CASSQDPVSVGGYTF.